The sequence of this TCR beta chain was determined in a study of cytomegalovirus exposure and HLA in healthy donors. Overall study context: An earlier analysis found around 100 million unique TCR beta sequences from around 180 million T cells.

Whole-study findings and limits: Later on, an analysis showed TCR association rates differing by HLA locus, with DRB1 the most and HLA-C the fewest. Reportedly, fewer N-insertions than the approximately 650-donor mean appeared in an Asian-associated ancestry cluster in a later analysis. Within the data, a cluster of highly shared sequence variants was likely a sequencing artifact.

CDR3 length equals 15 residues. V lost 4 bases to trimming and J lost 6 bases, with 18 bases between them. Germline assignment: CDR1 MNHEY and CDR2 SVGAGI. This clone was seen more than once but under ten times. Antigen: not known. PCR involved 60 Vbeta and 13 Jbeta primers. Repertoires were generated with immunoSEQ multiplex PCR, while TCRdb's copy carries only in-frame clones and drops some. The sample carries about 78,000 clones, 80% recorded once. The specimen was PBMCs. The chain is built from TRBV6-5 and TRBJ1-2, with D perhaps matching TRBD1 (5 bases). The TCR comes from a man in his fifties or sixties in good health and CMV-seropositive. The CDR3 sequence is CASSSSWGGDDGYTF. The DNA of the CDR3 is TGTGCCAGCAGTTCCTCCTGGGGGGGGGACGATGGCTACACCTTC.